One and the same sample provided the 18 T cell receptor beta chains below, sequenced in a study of blood T cells in healthy people across ages (dated by TCRdb to about 2015). Libraries were constructed by 5' RACE. TCRdb lists the instrument as Illumina HiSeq 2500. A second about 6 to 11 cycle PCR used a sample-barcoded 5' primer and a J-beta primer mix. Clones were called with MiXCR by TCRdb after fastp trimmed the public reads at Q25, and only in-frame beta chains were retained. One record per CDR3 amino acid sequence lists the most common genes and DNA. The sample records 1.5 million to 2 million distinct CDR3 sequences, roughly 27% of which are singletons. The ten largest clones add up to 7.7% of the sample. Sequences were obtained from blood. The receptors shown here come from a woman in her twenties or thirties in good health.

This clonotype was observed a handful of times. The V gene is TRBV12-3 or TRBV12-4, the J gene TRBJ2-3; 9 nucleotides agree with TRBD1. CDR3 size: 16 residues. Trimming removed 6 bases from V and 2 bases from J; junction bases left unmatched: 9. The CDR3 region has the DNA TGTGCCAGCAGCCGCAGACAGGGGGGGTACACAGATACGCAGTATTTT. Its translation: CASSRRQGGYTDTQYF.

In its sample, this clonotype was seen many times. The genes are TRBV6-2 or TRBV6-3 and TRBJ2-1, with D possibly matching TRBD2 (5 bases). The CDR3 has 11 residues. Germline CDR1 is MNHEY and CDR2 is SVGEGT. V was clipped by 6 bases and J by 10 bases, with 10 bases between them. CDR3 DNA: TGTGCCAGCAGCTCTAGCTGGGAGCAGTTCTTC. This encodes CASSSSWEQFF.

The chain employs TRBV20-1 and TRBJ1-1, with D possibly TRBD1 on 5 matching bases. Germline V lookup: CDR1 DFQATT, CDR2 SNEGSKA (reference sequence). The CDR3 contains 13 residues. V lost 3 bases to trimming and J lost 3 bases, with 11 bases between them. Here the CDR3 DNA reads TGCAGTGCTAGGGGACCGATCGACACTGAAGCTTTCTTT. Encoded protein: CSARGPIDTEAFF.

This clonotype occurred a few times. The genes are TRBV18 and TRBJ2-4; 8 nucleotides align to TRBD1. This CDR3 spans 14 amino acids. CDR1 KGHSH and CDR2 LQKENI come from the germline V gene. J was trimmed by 5 bases and V by 0 bases; bases with no gene match: 0. As DNA, the CDR3 is TGTGCCAGCTCACCACCGACAGGGGAAAACATTCAGTACTTC. This encodes CASSPPTGENIQYF.

At least ten counts were recorded for this clonotype. CDR3 in amino acids: CASTLGRFPYEQYF. In DNA, the CDR3 is TGTGCCAGCACCCTCGGGCGTTTCCCCTACGAGCAGTACTTC. The chain links TRBV12-3 or TRBV12-4 to TRBJ2-7; no clear D. V was pared by 7 bases and J by 2 bases, with 15 bases between. The CDR3 is 14 amino acids.

The sample holds many counts of this clonotype. The J gene is TRBJ2-1, the V gene TRBV12-3 or TRBV12-4; TRBD2 agrees at 13 bases. This CDR3 comprises 15 residues. After removal of 5 bases from V and 9 bases from J, the junction contained 7 bases not matched to a gene. The CDR3 reads CASSRRTSGSTEQFF. DNA for the CDR3: TGTGCCAGCAGTCGACGGACTAGCGGGAGTACTGAGCAGTTCTTC.

V is TRBV2 and J is TRBJ1-2; D is undetermined. The CDR3 consists of 15 residues. Between the trimmed V and J ends, which lost 1 base and 0 bases, there was a span of 9 bases. Germline CDR1 and CDR2: SNHLY and FYNNEI. Written as DNA, the CDR3 is TGTGCCAGCAGTGAAGAGCCTCTTTCTAACTATGGCTACACCTTC. Translation gives CASSEEPLSNYGYTF.

V and J are TRBV7-9 and TRBJ2-4; the D gene is possibly TRBD2 (6 bases). The CDR3 length is 14 residues. Trimming removed 5 bases at V and 13 bases at J, with 21 bases between. CDR1 and CDR2 from the germline V gene are SEHNR and FQNEAQ (reference sequence). The CDR3 region is CASSNSGQSYKQYF. CDR3 sequence (DNA): TGTGCCAGCAGCAATAGCGGCCAGTCCTACAAGCAGTACTTC.

The rearrangement links TRBV20-1 to TRBJ2-1; TRBD2 aligns across 10 bases. Looked up from germline, CDR1 is DFQATT and CDR2 is SNEGSKA (reference sequence). V gave up 5 bases and J gave up 7 bases; unmatched junction bases: 8. The CDR3 totals 14 residues. CDR3 sequence: CSALRPSGGNEQFF. The DNA of the CDR3 is TGCAGTGCTTTAAGGCCTAGCGGGGGAAATGAGCAGTTCTTC.

Worth noting for this clonotype: A much larger clone lies one base from this, so it may be a read error. The chain has TRBV3-1 and TRBJ1-2; D uncertain. The CDR3 is made up of 17 amino acids. Germline V gene data show CDR1 as LGHDT and CDR2 as YNNKEL (reference sequence). The CDR3 bases are TGTGCCAGCAGCCCCGGATCTGGCGCGGGAAAAAACTGTGGCTACACCTTC. Translating gives CASSPGSGAGKNCGYTF.

This clonotype was observed a few times. The V and J genes are TRBV25-1 and TRBJ2-1, with a tentative D call TRBD2 (7 bases). This CDR3 comprises 14 residues. With 2 bases removed from V and 12 bases from J, the gap between germline ends came to 17 bases. The germline CDR1 and CDR2 sequences are MGHDK and SYGVNS. As DNA, the CDR3 is TGTGCCAGCAGTGAAAGGGGGGGAGTCTATGGGCAGTTCTTC. Translation: CASSERGGVYGQFF.

Concerning this clonotype itself: This could be a read error, since a much larger clone is one nucleotide away. V gene TRBV10-2 combines with J gene TRBJ2-1; 7 nucleotides line up with TRBD2. With V trimmed by 4 bases and J by 12 bases, 12 bases remained unmatched. This CDR3 has 14 amino acids. Germline V lookup: CDR1 WSHSY, CDR2 SAAADI. The CDR3 loop is CASSGASGSYGQFF. The CDR3 DNA is TGCGCCAGCAGTGGGGCTAGCGGCTCCTACGGGCAGTTCTTC.

Regarding this clonotype: A much larger clone sits a single nucleotide away, making a read error possible. The rearrangement joins TRBV12-5 to TRBJ2-1; no clear D. Deletions cut 4 bases from V and 9 bases from J, with 7 bases between. This CDR3 is 11 amino acids long. The germline CDR1 and CDR2 sequences are LGHNT and FRNRAP. The CDR3 loop reads CASGWVGEQFF. The CDR3 region has the DNA TGTGCTAGTGGTTGGGTCGGTGAGCAGTTCTTC.

The chain is built from TRBV2 and TRBJ1-1; D is undetermined. The CDR3 extends over 13 amino acids. Germline CDR1 is SNHLY and CDR2 is FYNNEI. V was trimmed by 7 bases and J by 4 bases, leaving 13 bases between them. In DNA, the CDR3 is TGTGCCAGCATCCGCAGGCGATTCACTGAAGCTTTCTTT. Translation gives CASIRRRFTEAFF.

This clonotype was picked up a small number of times. V is TRBV5-4 and J is TRBJ2-5; 11 nucleotides align to TRBD2. The CDR3 sequence is 17 residues long. Looked up from germline, CDR1 is SGHNT and CDR2 is YYREEE (reference sequence). Losses at the gene ends were 4 bases for V and 4 bases for J; bases not matched to a gene: 12. CDR3: CASSPRGASGGLETQYF. In DNA form, the CDR3 reads TGTGCCAGCAGCCCCAGGGGGGCTAGCGGGGGGTTAGAGACCCAGTACTTC.

Ten or more counts support this clonotype. The J gene is TRBJ1-2, the V gene TRBV20-1, with D unresolved. The CDR3 length is 15 residues. V was cut by 0 bases and J by 4 bases, with 15 bases left in between. Germline V gene sequence: CDR1 DFQATT, CDR2 SNEGSKA (reference sequence). The CDR3 DNA is TGCAGTGCTAGAGATGGGCACAAGGTAGGCTATGGCTACACCTTC. It is translated as CSARDGHKVGYGYTF.

In its sample, this clonotype was seen many times. This chain joins TRBV19 and TRBJ1-2, with a weak D call TRBD1 (5 bases). V lost 7 bases and J lost 4, with 22 bases in between. Germline V CDR1 and CDR2: LNHDA, SQIVND (reference sequence). The length of the CDR3 is 16 residues. DNA for the CDR3: TGTGCCAGTACCCACCTAGATTCGACAGCCATCTATGGCTACACCTTC. Its protein product is CASTHLDSTAIYGYTF.

V usage is TRBV2 and J usage is TRBJ2-7; TRBD1 matches 7 bases. Germline CDR1 SNHLY, CDR2 FYNNEI. V was clipped by 5 bases and J by 3 bases; unmatched bases: 7. The CDR3 runs to 14 residues. The CDR3 DNA reads as TGTGCCAGCAGTCGTGACAGGGATTTCTACGAGCAGTACTTC. Translated: CASSRDRDFYEQYF. Variable domain in full (rest from reference TRBV2 and TRBJ2-7): EPEVTQTPSHQVTQMGQEVILRCVPISNHLYFYWYRQILGQKVEFLVSFYNNEISEKSEIFDDQFSVERPDGSNFTLKIRSTKLEDSAMYFCASSRDRDFYEQYFGPGTRLTVT.